Following are 20 T cell receptor beta chains from one sample sequenced in a study of T cells in Graves' hyperthyroidism and ophthalmopathy. Amplification yielded TCR beta CDR3 regions, with RNA transcripts as the source. The HTBI primer set drove a first-round RT-PCR of the TCR CDR3. In TCRdb, the multiplex PCR reads were re-called with MiXCR into one record per CDR3 protein. The repertoire has hundreds of thousands of distinct CDR3 sequences, roughly 14% of them found once; the top ten carry roughly 14%. Sequencing was performed on blood. The receptors stem from a woman in her late teens or twenties with Graves' hyperthyroidism.

This clonotype was counted only a few times. The rearrangement uses TRBV28 and TRBJ2-1; weak D call: TRBD2 (6 bases). V lost 5 bases, J lost 3 bases, and 14 bases lay in between. Germline V gene lookup returns CDR1 MDHEN and CDR2 SYDVKM. The CDR3 runs to 15 residues. In nucleotides, the CDR3 is TGTGCCAGCAGTCCCATAGCGGAATACTACAATGAGCAGTTCTTC. Translation: CASSPIAEYYNEQFF.

This clonotype was detected ten times or more. The chain recombines TRBV20-1 with TRBJ2-7; D uncertain. Germline CDR1 reads DFQATT; CDR2 reads SNEGSKA (reference sequence). V lost 1 base and J 1 base, leaving 11 bases between the germline ends. There are 14 residues in the CDR3. For the CDR3, the DNA is TGCAGTGCTAGAGGCCCCTGGCGGTCCTACGAGCAGTACTTC. It yields the protein CSARGPWRSYEQYF.

The chain carries TRBV20-1 and TRBJ1-5; 9 bases are a match to TRBD1. The germline V gene has CDR1 DFQATT and CDR2 SNEGSKA (reference sequence). This CDR3 is 15 amino acids long. J was trimmed by 7 bases and V by 5 bases; bases with no gene match: 12. CDR3 sequence reads: CSASGQGSNLQPQHF. DNA of the CDR3: TGCAGTGCTTCGGGACAGGGCTCTAATTTACAGCCCCAGCATTTT.

This clonotype was detected only a few times. V and J are TRBV4-2 and TRBJ2-5; D ambiguous. Trimming removed 1 base at V and 2 bases at J, with 11 bases between. The CDR3 is 15 amino acids. The germline CDR1 and CDR2 sequences are LGHNA and YNFKEQ. CDR3 region: CASSQAGRIQETQYF. CDR3 DNA sequence: TGTGCCAGCAGCCAAGCAGGACGGATTCAAGAGACCCAGTACTTC.

The rearrangement links TRBV6-2 or TRBV6-3 to TRBJ2-1; D possibly corresponds to TRBD2 (5 bases). Per the germline V gene, CDR1 is MNHEY and CDR2 is SVGEGT. V gave up 9 bases and J gave up 9 bases, with 6 bases separating them. The CDR3 has 9 residues. The CDR3 DNA is TGTGCCAGTGGAGGTGAGCAGTTCTTC. Translating gives CASGGEQFF.

This clonotype showed up many times. This rearrangement joins TRBV7-6 to TRBJ2-1; 7 bases are shared with TRBD2. V shed 1 base, J shed 4 bases, and the junction held 4 bases outside the gene matches. The CDR3 consists of 15 residues. Germline values: CDR1 SGHVS, CDR2 FNYEAQ. CDR3 DNA: TGTGCCAGCAGCTTAGTGGGGGGGACTTACAATGAGCAGTTCTTC. Its translation: CASSLVGGTYNEQFF. The variable domain in full, completed from reference TRBV7-6 and TRBJ2-1, reads GAGVSQSPRYKVTKRGQDVALRCDPISGHVSLYWYRQALGQGPEFLTYFNYEAQQDKSGLPNDRFSAERPEGSISTLTIQRTEQRDSAMYRCASSLVGGTYNEQFFGPGTRLTVL.

This clonotype was seen repeatedly, ten times or more. This sequence joins TRBV5-1 and TRBJ2-3; 7 bases map to TRBD2. V dropped 3 bases and J dropped 2; count of bases not matched to a gene: 9. This CDR3 comprises 16 residues. Germline V gene data show CDR1 as SGHRS and CDR2 as YFSETQ. DNA for the CDR3: TGCGCCAGCAGCTCCTCCGGCGGGGGATTCACAGATACGCAGTATTTT. Protein sequence: CASSSSGGGFTDTQYF.

This clonotype has a count of ten or more. The chain combines TRBV2 with TRBJ2-7; 10 bases are a match to TRBD2. V lost 5 bases to trimming and J lost 0 bases; unmatched junction nucleotides: 1. In germline, CDR1 is SNHLY, CDR2 FYNNEI. This CDR3 has 14 amino acids. The CDR3 DNA follows: TGTGCCAGCAGTTCTAGCGGGGGCTCCTACGAGCAGTACTTC. Translation: CASSSSGGSYEQYF.

The CDR3 here is CSANFRDRGLENEKLFF. The DNA of the CDR3 is TGCAGTGCTAATTTCCGGGACAGGGGGCTTGAAAATGAAAAACTGTTTTTT. V and J are TRBV20-1 and TRBJ1-4; 12 bases align to TRBD1. J gave up 5 bases and V 4 bases, and 11 bases lay outside the gene matches. The CDR3 is made up of 17 amino acids. The V gene's germline CDR1 is DFQATT and CDR2 SNEGSKA (reference sequence).

This clonotype has at least ten counts. This rearrangement joins TRBV10-1 to TRBJ2-7, with D perhaps matching TRBD1 or TRBD2 (5 bases each). Germline-derived CDR1 and CDR2 are WNHNN and SYGVQD (reference sequence). The CDR3 sequence is 15 residues long. V lost 1 base to trimming and J lost 2 bases, with 12 bases between them. CDR3 protein: CASSEYGGLTYEQYF. CDR3 nucleotides: TGCGCCAGCAGTGAGTATGGGGGTTTGACCTACGAGCAGTACTTC.

For this clonotype: A much larger clone is a single base away; this may be a read error. The CDR3 loop is CASSLATGGRGETQYF. DNA for the CDR3: TGTGCCAGCAGTTTAGCGACGGGCGGGAGAGGAGAGACCCAGTACTTC. The gene calls are TRBV12-3 or TRBV12-4 and TRBJ2-5; 7 bases line up with TRBD2. The CDR3 loop spans 16 amino acids. J lost 4 bases, V lost 0 bases, and 8 bases had no gene match.

In this sample, this clonotype turned up a few times. This chain uses TRBV7-9 with TRBJ2-3, with D possibly TRBD1 on 6 matching bases. CDR1 and CDR2 from the germline V gene are SEHNR and FQNEAQ (reference sequence). The CDR3 spans 16 residues. V shed 7 bases and J shed 2 bases, with 19 bases lying between them. The CDR3 reads CASTESIGGYTDTQYF. CDR3 nucleotides: TGTGCCAGCACCGAATCTATAGGGGGATACACAGATACGCAGTATTTT.

The rearrangement links TRBV20-1 to TRBJ1-2, with a weak D call TRBD1 (5 bases). The length of the CDR3 is 14 residues. Germline-derived CDR1 and CDR2 are DFQATT and SNEGSKA (reference sequence). The V and J ends lost 1 base and 7 bases respectively, with 16 bases between them. The DNA of the CDR3 is TGCAGTGCTAGAGGGAGTGCGAGGGGTCTTGGCTACACCTTC. As protein: CSARGSARGLGYTF.

This clonotype came up a few times. The chain recombines TRBV2 with TRBJ1-5, with 7 bases matching TRBD1. CDR3 length: 15 residues. The germline V gene has CDR1 SNHLY and CDR2 FYNNEI. The V segment lost 5 bases and the J segment 4 bases; nucleotides outside the gene matches: 8. The CDR3 coding sequence is TGTGCCAGCAGTCGTGACAGGGCGGGGAATCAGCCCCAGCATTTT. This gives the protein CASSRDRAGNQPQHF.

This clonotype has at least ten counts. This chain uses TRBV28 with TRBJ2-5; no reliable D call. Germline V CDR1 and CDR2: MDHEN, SYDVKM. The CDR3 totals 12 residues. V lost 2 bases to trimming and J lost 12 bases, with 13 bases between them. The CDR3 here is CASSLMAGEKYF. The CDR3 coding sequence is TGTGCCAGCAGTTTAATGGCCGGAGAAAAGTACTTC.

This clonotype occurred many times. V and J are TRBV2 and TRBJ2-5; possible D gene TRBD1, 5 bases. This CDR3 is 13 amino acids long. V gave up 6 bases and J gave up 4 bases, with 12 bases separating them. Per germline, CDR1 SNHLY and CDR2 FYNNEI. The CDR3 is CASRAGPRETQYF. The CDR3 DNA sequence: TGTGCCAGCAGGGCAGGGCCACGAGAGACCCAGTACTTC. Drawing the rest from reference TRBV2 and TRBJ2-5, the complete variable domain is EPEVTQTPSHQVTQMGQEVILRCVPISNHLYFYWYRQILGQKVEFLVSFYNNEISEKSEIFDDQFSVERPDGSNFTLKIRSTKLEDSAMYFCASRAGPRETQYFGPGTRLLVL.

The V gene is TRBV12-3 or TRBV12-4, the J gene TRBJ2-6; tentatively, D is TRBD2 (7 bases). V lost 4 bases and J 1 base, leaving 14 bases between the germline ends. CDR3 length equals 17 residues. CDR3 in amino acids: CASSYSRGGSGANVLTF. The CDR3, as DNA: TGTGCCAGCAGTTACTCGAGGGGGGGATCTGGGGCCAACGTCCTGACTTTC.

J is TRBJ2-4 and V is TRBV20-1; TRBD2 agrees at 7 bases. The ends lost 5 bases at V and 0 bases at J; junction bases unmatched: 7. This CDR3 contains 15 residues. CDR1 and CDR2 from the germline V gene are DFQATT and SNEGSKA (reference sequence). The DNA of the CDR3 is TGCAGTGCTTCGACTAGCAGAATAGCCAAAAACATTCAGTACTTC. Protein product: CSASTSRIAKNIQYF.

This chain uses TRBV29-1 with TRBJ1-2; D remains unclear. There are 11 residues in the CDR3. The germline V gene encodes CDR1 SQVTM and CDR2 ANQGSEA. V lost 6 bases and J 6 bases, leaving 11 bases between the germline ends. CDR3 sequence (DNA): TGCAGCGTCGACTACCTTGATGGCTACACCTTC. It yields the protein CSVDYLDGYTF.

To note about this clonotype: A much bigger clone sits one base away, suggesting this may be a read error. V is TRBV5-1 and J is TRBJ1-1, with D possibly matching TRBD1 (6 bases). The CDR3 is made up of 12 amino acids. The V end lost 3 bases, the J end lost 6 bases, and 9 bases lay between the germline ends. CDR1 and CDR2 from the germline V gene are SGHRS and YFSETQ. The CDR3 region is CASSSGGSEAFF. The CDR3 nucleotides read TGCGCCAGCAGCTCTGGGGGCTCTGAAGCTTTCTTT.